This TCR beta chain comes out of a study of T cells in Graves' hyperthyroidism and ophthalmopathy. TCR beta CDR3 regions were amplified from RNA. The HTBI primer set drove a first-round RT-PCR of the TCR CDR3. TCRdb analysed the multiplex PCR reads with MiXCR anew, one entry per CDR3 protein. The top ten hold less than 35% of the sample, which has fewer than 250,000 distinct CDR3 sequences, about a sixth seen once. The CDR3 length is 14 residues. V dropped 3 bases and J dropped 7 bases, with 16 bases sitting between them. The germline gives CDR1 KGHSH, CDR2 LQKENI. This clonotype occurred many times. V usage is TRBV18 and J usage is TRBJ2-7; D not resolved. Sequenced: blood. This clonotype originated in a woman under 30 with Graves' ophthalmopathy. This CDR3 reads CASSPTLGPTEQYF. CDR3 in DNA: TGTGCCAGCTCACCGACGCTCGGGCCTACGGAGCAGTACTTC.